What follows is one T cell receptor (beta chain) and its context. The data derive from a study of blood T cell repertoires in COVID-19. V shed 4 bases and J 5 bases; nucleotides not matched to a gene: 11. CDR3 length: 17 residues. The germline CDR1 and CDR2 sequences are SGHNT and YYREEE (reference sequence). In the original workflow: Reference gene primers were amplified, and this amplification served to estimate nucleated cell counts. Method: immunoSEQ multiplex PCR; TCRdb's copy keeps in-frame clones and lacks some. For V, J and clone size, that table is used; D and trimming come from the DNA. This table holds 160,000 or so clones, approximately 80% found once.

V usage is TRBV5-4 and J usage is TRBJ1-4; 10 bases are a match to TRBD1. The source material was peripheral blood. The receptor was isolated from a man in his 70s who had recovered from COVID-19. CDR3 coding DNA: TGTGCCAGCAGCCACAGCATCGGGACAGGGGCCAATGAAAAACTGTTTTTT. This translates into CASSHSIGTGANEKLFF. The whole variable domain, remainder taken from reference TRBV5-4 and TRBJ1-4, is ETGVTQSPTHLIKTRGQQVTLRCSSQSGHNTVSWYQQALGQGPQFIFQYYREEENGRGNFPPRFSGLQFPNYSSELNVNALELDDSALYLCASSHSIGTGANEKLFFGSGTQLSVL.